This note documents a single TCR beta chain sequence. Its antigen is unknown. The sample originates from a study of T cells expressing NK-cell markers. Notes on the study in general: No clear determination of HCMV specificity was made for expanded NKG2C+ T cell clones.

TCRdb re-called the 5' RACE reads; every CDR3 protein appears as one record, without DNA. This sample's table has some 460,000 distinct CDR3 sequences. Germline CDR1 is DFQATT and CDR2 is SNEGSKA (reference sequence). This CDR3 is 12 amino acids long. Input material: blood T cells: a sorted CD56 or NKG2C T cell subset, CD4+ or CD8+ T cells, or bulk PBMC T cells (not recorded which). This clonotype originated in a woman aged 45 to 65 in good health. J is TRBJ2-1 and V is TRBV20-1; with no DNA, the TCRdb D assignment of TRBD1 cannot be verified. The chain's CDR3 is CSAGQGFGEQFF.